The subject of this entry is one T cell receptor beta chain. V lost 5 bases and J lost 3, with 16 bases in between. Germline values: CDR1 KGHSH, CDR2 LQKENI. This CDR3 is 15 amino acids long. The data were obtained in a study of blood T cell dynamics during melanoma immunotherapy. Each bulk PBMC sample had around 360 ng DNA loaded. Profiled with immunoSEQ multiplex PCR; TCRdb holds only in-frame clones, not every one. The sample lists about 7,600 clones; under 90% were seen once. The time point here: week 3, after first cycle of checkpoint inhibitor. This clonotype was obtained from a human donor with melanoma. The chain uses TRBV18 and TRBJ1-2; tentative D call: TRBD1 (6 bases). Sequencing used blood, obtained from a patient treated with checkpoint blockade. The CDR3 spells CASSLNGGADYGYTF. The DNA for the CDR3 is TGTGCCAGCTCATTAAATGGGGGCGCCGACTATGGCTACACCTTC.